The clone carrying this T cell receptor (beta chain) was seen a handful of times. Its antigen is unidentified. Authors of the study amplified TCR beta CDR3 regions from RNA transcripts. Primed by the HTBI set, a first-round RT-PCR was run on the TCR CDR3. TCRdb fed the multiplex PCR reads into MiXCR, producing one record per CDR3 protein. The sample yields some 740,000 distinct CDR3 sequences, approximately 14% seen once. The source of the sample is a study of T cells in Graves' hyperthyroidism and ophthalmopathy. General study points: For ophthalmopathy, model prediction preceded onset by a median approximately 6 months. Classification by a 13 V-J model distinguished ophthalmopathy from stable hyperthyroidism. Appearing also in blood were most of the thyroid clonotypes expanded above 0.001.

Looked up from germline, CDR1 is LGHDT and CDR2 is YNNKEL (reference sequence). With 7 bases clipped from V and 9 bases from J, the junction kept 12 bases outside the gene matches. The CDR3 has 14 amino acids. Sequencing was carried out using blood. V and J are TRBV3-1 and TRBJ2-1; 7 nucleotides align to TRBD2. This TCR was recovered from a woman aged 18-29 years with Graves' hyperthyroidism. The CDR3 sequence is CASTLGLGLSEQFF. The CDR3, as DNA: TGTGCCAGCACCCTTGGACTAGGATTGAGTGAGCAGTTCTTC.